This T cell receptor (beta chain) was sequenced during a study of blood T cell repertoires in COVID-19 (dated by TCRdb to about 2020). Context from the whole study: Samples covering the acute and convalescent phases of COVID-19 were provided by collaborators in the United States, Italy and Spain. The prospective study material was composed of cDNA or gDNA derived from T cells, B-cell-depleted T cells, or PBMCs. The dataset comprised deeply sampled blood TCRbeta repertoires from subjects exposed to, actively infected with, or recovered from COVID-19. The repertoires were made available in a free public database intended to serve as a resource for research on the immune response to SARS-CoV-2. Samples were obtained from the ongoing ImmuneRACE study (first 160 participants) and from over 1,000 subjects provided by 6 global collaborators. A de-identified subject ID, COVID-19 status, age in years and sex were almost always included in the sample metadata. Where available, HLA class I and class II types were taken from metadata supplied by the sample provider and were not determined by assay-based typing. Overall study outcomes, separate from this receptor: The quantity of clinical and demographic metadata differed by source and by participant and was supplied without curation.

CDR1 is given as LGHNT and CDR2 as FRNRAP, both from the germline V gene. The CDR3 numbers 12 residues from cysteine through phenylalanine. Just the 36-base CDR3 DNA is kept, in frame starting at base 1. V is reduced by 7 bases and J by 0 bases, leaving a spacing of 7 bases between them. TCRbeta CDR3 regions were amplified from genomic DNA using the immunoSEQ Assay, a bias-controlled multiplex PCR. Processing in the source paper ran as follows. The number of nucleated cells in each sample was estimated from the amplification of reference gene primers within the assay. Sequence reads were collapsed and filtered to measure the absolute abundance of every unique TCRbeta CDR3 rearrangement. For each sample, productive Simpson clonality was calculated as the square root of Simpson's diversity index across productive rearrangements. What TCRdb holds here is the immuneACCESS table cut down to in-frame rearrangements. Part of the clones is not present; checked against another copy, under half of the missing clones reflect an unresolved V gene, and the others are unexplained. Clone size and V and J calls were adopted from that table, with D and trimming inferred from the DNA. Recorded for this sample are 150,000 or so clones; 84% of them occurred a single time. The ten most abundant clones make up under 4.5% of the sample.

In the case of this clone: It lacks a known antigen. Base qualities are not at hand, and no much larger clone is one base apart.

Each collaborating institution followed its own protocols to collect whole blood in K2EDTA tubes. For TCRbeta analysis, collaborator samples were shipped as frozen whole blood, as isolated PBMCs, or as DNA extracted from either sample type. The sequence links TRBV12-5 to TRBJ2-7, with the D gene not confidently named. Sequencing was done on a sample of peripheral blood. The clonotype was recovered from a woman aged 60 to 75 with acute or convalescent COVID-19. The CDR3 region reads CASARPSYEQYF. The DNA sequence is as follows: TGTGCTAGTGCCCGTCCCTCCTACGAGCAGTACTTC.